This is a list of T cell receptor beta chains from one sample in a study of OX40 agonist ivuxolimab in advanced cancers. Some clones are missing from TCRdb's copy, which holds only in-frame ones; the method was immunoSEQ multiplex PCR. The data contain about 63,000 clones, roughly four fifths of them singletons. Specimen: CD4+ or CD8+ T cells sorted from blood, collected in a trial of the OX40 agonist ivuxolimab. Receptor source: an adult with an advanced solid tumor such as melanoma, head and neck, liver or kidney cancer. The CDR3 runs from the conserved cysteine through the conserved F or W. Each record gives: J gene, D gene, clone size, V gene, CDR3 protein, CDR3 DNA. A D gene is named only where the DNA matches it firmly. Clone size is shown for a subset of rows, as once, few, many or a class of expanded clone.

TRBJ1-4	TRBD1	NA	TRBV5-6	CASSRDSNSEKLFF	TGTGCCAGCAGCAGGGACAGCAATTCTGAAAAACTGTTTTTT
TRBJ2-7	TRBD1	NA	TRBV27	CASSTWTGVYEQYF	TGTGCCAGCAGCACCTGGACAGGGGTCTACGAGCAGTACTTC
TRBJ2-5	NA	NA	TRBV30	CAWSRGQETQYF	TGTGCCTGGAGTCGGGGTCAAGAGACCCAGTACTTC
TRBJ2-1	TRBD2	NA	TRBV30	CALGRVNNEQFF	TGTGCCCTCGGGAGGGTAAACAATGAGCAGTTCTTC
TRBJ1-2	TRBD1	NA	TRBV19	CASSIARGQGYTF	TGTGCCAGTAGTATAGCCAGGGGACAGGGCTACACCTTC
TRBJ2-7	NA	NA	TRBV18	CASSPMWSDTGEQYF	TGTGCCAGCTCACCAATGTGGTCCGACACTGGCGAGCAGTACTTC
TRBJ1-3	TRBD1	few	TRBV11-3	CASSTGGRNTIYF	TGTGCCAGCTCCACAGGGGGAAGAAACACCATATATTTT
TRBJ2-3	TRBD2	NA	TRBV7-2	CASSLGGGARRTHTQYF	TGTGCCAGCAGCTTAGGGGGAGGGGCGCGGAGGACACATACGCAGTATTTT
TRBJ1-6	NA	once	TRBV15	CATSRVVSHYNSPLHF	TGTGCCACCAGCAGAGTGGTATCCCACTATAATTCACCCCTCCACTTT
TRBJ2-1	NA	NA	TRBV5-1	CASSPDTSSRIQFF	TGCGCCAGCAGCCCCGACACGTCAAGTAGGATTCAGTTCTTC
TRBJ2-2	TRBD2	NA	TRBV7-2	CASSEGDYFTGELFF	TGTGCCAGCAGCGAAGGGGACTACTTCACCGGGGAGCTGTTTTTT
TRBJ2-2	NA	NA	TRBV5-1	CASSPRTTGTGELFF	TGCGCCAGCAGCCCGAGGACTACCGGGACCGGGGAGCTGTTTTTT
TRBJ2-5	NA	NA	TRBV5-4	CAGSILQETQYF	TGTGCCGGGTCAATCCTACAAGAGACCCAGTACTTC
TRBJ2-7	NA	NA	TRBV7-2	CASSYRRGDEQYF	TGTGCCAGCAGCTACCGGCGAGGAGACGAGCAGTACTTC
TRBJ1-5	NA	few	TRBV6-1	CASSAGYSNQPQHF	TGTGCCAGCAGTGCCGGTTATAGCAATCAGCCCCAGCATTTT
TRBJ2-7	TRBD1	NA	TRBV27	CASEKLGTGTYEQYF	TGTGCCAGCGAAAAACTCGGGACAGGGACCTACGAGCAGTACTTC
TRBJ2-1	NA	once	TRBV11-1	CAIEGRSYNEQFF	TGTGCCATCGAGGGTCGTTCCTACAATGAGCAGTTCTTC
TRBJ2-7	TRBD2	NA	TRBV5-6	CASSFISSGNSYEQYF	TGTGCCAGCAGCTTTATCTCTAGCGGGAACTCCTACGAGCAGTACTTC
TRBJ2-3	NA	NA	TRBV9	CASSARDSYSTDTQYF	TGTGCCAGCAGCGCAAGGGACTCGTATAGCACAGATACGCAGTATTTT
TRBJ1-2	NA	NA	TRBV18	CASSPRGHGYTF	TGTGCCAGCTCACCCCGGGGCCATGGCTACACCTTC
TRBJ2-1	TRBD2	NA	TRBV9	CASSVGSGYNEQFF	TGTGCCAGCAGCGTAGGTAGCGGGTACAATGAGCAGTTCTTC
TRBJ2-7	TRBD1	NA	TRBV7-3	CASSMGQGYEQYF	TGTGCCAGCAGCATGGGACAGGGCTACGAGCAGTACTTC
TRBJ2-1	TRBD2	NA	TRBV25-1	CASGLIGRGDFNEQFF	TGTGCCAGCGGCCTGATCGGGAGGGGGGACTTCAATGAGCAGTTCTTC
TRBJ1-1	NA	few	TRBV30	CAWGQKVEAFF	TGTGCCTGGGGACAGAAAGTTGAAGCTTTCTTT
TRBJ2-7	NA	NA	TRBV19	CASSIGTGRDEQYF	TGTGCCAGTAGTATAGGGACAGGGAGGGACGAGCAGTACTTC
TRBJ2-7	NA	NA	TRBV6-5	CASRTTGYEQYF	TGTGCCAGCAGAACAACAGGGTACGAGCAGTACTTC
TRBJ1-1	NA	NA	TRBV6-5	CASSAQANTEAFF	TGTGCCAGCAGTGCCCAGGCGAACACTGAAGCTTTCTTT
TRBJ2-1	TRBD2	NA	TRBV18	CASSPGGDSYNEQFF	TGTGCCAGCTCACCAGGGGGGGACTCCTACAATGAGCAGTTCTTC
TRBJ1-2	NA	few	TRBV29-1	CSVEGNGYTF	TGCAGCGTTGAGGGGAATGGCTACACCTTC
TRBJ2-7	TRBD1	few	TRBV2	CASSWTGPYEQYF	TGTGCCAGCAGTTGGACAGGGCCCTACGAGCAGTACTTC
TRBJ2-6	TRBD2	once	TRBV5-6	CASSAGRGEANVLTF	TGTGCCAGCAGCGCGGGACGGGGGGAGGCCAACGTCCTGACTTTC
TRBJ1-2	NA	NA	TRBV4-2	CASSQEGYGSAGYTF	TGTGCCAGCAGCCAAGAGGGTTACGGGTCAGCTGGCTACACCTTC
TRBJ1-6	NA	NA	TRBV4-3	CASSPGTDYNSPLHF	TGCGCCAGCAGCCCCGGGACGGATTATAATTCACCCCTCCACTTT
TRBJ1-1	NA	once	TRBV2	CASSEERGEYTEAFF	TGTGCCAGCAGTGAAGAAAGGGGAGAGTACACTGAAGCTTTCTTT
TRBJ2-2	NA	NA	TRBV9	CASSVGSGEAGELFF	TGTGCCAGCAGCGTAGGTAGCGGAGAGGCCGGGGAGCTGTTTTTT
TRBJ2-1	NA	NA	TRBV5-8	CASSRTGSYNEQFF	TGTGCCAGCAGTCGCACAGGGTCCTACAATGAGCAGTTCTTC
TRBJ2-7	NA	NA	TRBV29-1	CSVEKSYEQYF	TGCAGCGTTGAAAAGTCCTACGAGCAGTACTTC
TRBJ2-7	NA	NA	TRBV18	CASSPLEGVGEQYF	TGTGCCAGCTCACCACTCGAGGGGGTCGGCGAGCAGTACTTC
TRBJ1-2	TRBD1	NA	TRBV27	CASSLGQGIGYTF	TGTGCCAGCAGTCTGGGACAGGGGATTGGCTACACCTTC
TRBJ2-5	TRBD2	NA	TRBV4-1	CASSQELAGGYRTQYF	TGCGCCAGCAGCCAGGAGCTAGCGGGGGGATACAGGACCCAGTACTTC
TRBJ2-7	TRBD2	NA	TRBV2	CASRGTSGPYEQYF	TGTGCCAGCAGGGGGACTAGCGGTCCCTACGAGCAGTACTTC
TRBJ2-5	TRBD2	NA	TRBV5-1	CASNLAGPQETQYF	TGCGCCAGCAATCTAGCGGGACCCCAAGAGACCCAGTACTTC
TRBJ1-2	NA	NA	TRBV18	CASSPALRTVGANYGYTF	TGTGCCAGCTCACCTGCGCTACGGACAGTTGGGGCTAACTATGGCTACACCTTC
TRBJ1-1	NA	few	TRBV7-5	CVRSTDRVETEAFF	TGTGTCAGAAGCACTGACAGGGTCGAGACTGAAGCTTTCTTT
TRBJ2-5	TRBD1	NA	TRBV6-6	CASSTGQGVGETQYF	TGTGCCAGCAGTACGGGACAGGGAGTTGGAGAGACCCAGTACTTC
TRBJ2-2	NA	NA	TRBV10-2	CASKEGTGELFF	TGCGCCAGCAAGGAGGGCACCGGGGAGCTGTTTTTT
TRBJ2-2	TRBD1	NA	TRBV5-4	CASSFAGQGNIKRELFF	TGTGCCAGCAGCTTTGCAGGACAGGGTAATATTAAACGGGAGCTGTTTTTT
TRBJ1-1	NA	NA	TRBV4-1	CASSQDARLQGGVAFF	TGCGCCAGCAGCCAAGATGCCCGTCTACAGGGAGGGGTAGCTTTCTTT
TRBJ1-6	NA	few	TRBV7-2	CATSGGGNSPLHF	TGTGCCACCTCCGGGGGAGGGAATTCACCCCTCCACTTT
TRBJ1-2	NA	NA	TRBV20-1	CSARDHPGYTF	TGCAGTGCTAGAGATCATCCTGGCTACACCTTC
TRBJ1-1	TRBD1	few	TRBV4-2	CASRLGGTGWMNTEAFF	TGTGCCAGCAGACTAGGCGGGACAGGGTGGATGAACACTGAAGCTTTCTTT
TRBJ2-1	TRBD2	NA	TRBV6-6	CASSQSSGAYNEQFF	TGTGCCAGCAGTCAGTCTAGCGGGGCTTACAATGAGCAGTTCTTC
TRBJ1-1	NA	NA	TRBV5-1	CASSFGSGVGRPEAFF	TGCGCCAGCAGCTTTGGGTCCGGGGTAGGGCGGCCTGAAGCTTTCTTT
TRBJ1-2	NA	few	TRBV30	CAWSVLADGYTF	TGTGCCTGGAGTGTATTAGCAGACGGCTACACCTTC
TRBJ1-1	NA	NA	TRBV11-2	CASSLLGYEAFF	TGTGCCAGCAGCTTATTAGGCTACGAAGCTTTCTTT
TRBJ1-5	NA	NA	TRBV19	CASSLRQALSNQPQHF	TGTGCCAGTAGCCTGCGGCAGGCCCTAAGCAATCAGCCCCAGCATTTT
TRBJ1-3	NA	NA	TRBV12-5	CASGLASAWLLGNTIYF	TGTGCTAGTGGTTTGGCTTCTGCCTGGCTTCTAGGAAACACCATATATTTT
TRBJ2-1	TRBD1	NA	TRBV5-4	CASKGQGAGNEQFF	TGTGCCAGCAAGGGACAGGGGGCAGGGAATGAGCAGTTCTTC
TRBJ1-5	NA	once	TRBV27	CASSLSWGNQPQHF	TGTGCCAGCAGTTTATCTTGGGGCAATCAGCCCCAGCATTTT
TRBJ2-7	NA	NA	TRBV9	CASSDPPSLEQYF	TGTGCCAGCAGCGACCCCCCGTCGCTCGAGCAGTACTTC